This T cell receptor beta chain derives from a study of Ad26.COV2.S vaccination and SARS-CoV-2 variants. Overall study: Once or twice, 56 days apart, Ad26.COV2.S was delivered intramuscularly.

Per germline, CDR1 GTSNPN and CDR2 SVGIG (reference sequence). CDR3 length: 16 residues. Trimming left V 2 bases short and J 8 bases short, with 21 bases between. Sample treatment: roughly 19 received Ad26.COV2.S at low or high dose, single or two shots; several received placebo; per-sample allocation not given. After the first vaccine or placebo injection, samples were drawn on day 63. Wuhan-strain SARS-CoV-2 spike was expressed by the Ad26 vector that made up the vaccine. Sequenced by immunoSEQ multiplex PCR; TCRdb stores in-frame clones only, minus some. The sample gives 300,000 to 350,000 clones, more than 85% of which show up once; under 6% is in the top ten.

The chain joins TRBV30 to TRBJ1-4, with a possible D match to TRBD1 (5 bases). The sequence was obtained from a person between 18 and 65 years old who received the Ad26.COV2.S COVID-19 vaccine or a placebo. Here the sequenced sample was peripheral blood, taken in a trial of Ad26.COV2.S vaccine versus placebo. The CDR3 DNA follows: TGTGCCTGGAGTACGGGACTAGCGGGAGATAGGGAAAAACTGTTTTTT. Translating gives CAWSTGLAGDREKLFF.